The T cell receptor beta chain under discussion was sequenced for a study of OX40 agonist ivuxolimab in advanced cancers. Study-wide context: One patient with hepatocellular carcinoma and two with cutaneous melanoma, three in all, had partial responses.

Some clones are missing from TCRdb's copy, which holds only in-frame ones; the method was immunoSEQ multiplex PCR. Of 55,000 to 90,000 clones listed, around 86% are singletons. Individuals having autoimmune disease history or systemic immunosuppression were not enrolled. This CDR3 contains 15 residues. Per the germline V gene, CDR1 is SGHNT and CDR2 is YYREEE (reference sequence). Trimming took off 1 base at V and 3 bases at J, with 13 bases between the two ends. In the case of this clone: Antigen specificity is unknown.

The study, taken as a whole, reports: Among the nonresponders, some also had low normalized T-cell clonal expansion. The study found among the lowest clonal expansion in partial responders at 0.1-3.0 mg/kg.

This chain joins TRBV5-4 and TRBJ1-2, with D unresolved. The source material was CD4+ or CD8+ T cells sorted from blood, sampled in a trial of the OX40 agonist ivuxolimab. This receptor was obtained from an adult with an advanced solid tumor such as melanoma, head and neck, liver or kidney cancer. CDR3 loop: CASSLNPVTYYGYTF. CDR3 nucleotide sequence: TGTGCCAGCAGCTTGAACCCAGTTACTTACTATGGCTACACCTTC.